This T cell receptor beta chain was found in a study of vaccination and CD4 T cells after COVID-19. Study overall: The study sampled a few convalescent patients at day 14 and again at days 161 to 241 post-vaccination.

Notes on this clonotype: Its antigen remains unknown.

Cultured CD4+ T cells had their DNA profiled by the Oncomine TCR Beta short-read assay. Each CDR3 protein gets one entry after TCRdb re-called the PCR reads with MiXCR. Here the sample spans approximately 23,000 distinct CDR3 sequences, around two fifths being singletons. Time point here: late sampling 161 to 241 days after vaccination in a few convalescent patients. Treatment described: approximately nine-day PBMC culture with coronavirus spike peptide pools or control peptides (ViraFEST assay). A few million PBMCs per well were cultured with 7.5 to 10 IU/ml IL-2 and about 10 ug/ml peptide pools. Germline V gene lookup returns CDR1 MNHNS and CDR2 SASEGT. This CDR3 spans 12 amino acids.

The chain carries TRBV6-1 and TRBJ2-7; D possibly matches TRBD1 or TRBD2 (7 bases each). Sequencing used CD4+ T cells from blood, cultured in vitro, obtained about 7 months after SARS-CoV-2 vaccination. The clonotype originates from a human donor who had recovered from COVID-19. This chain's CDR3 is CASGGGTHEQYF. CDR3 DNA sequence: TGTGCTTCAGGGGGGGGTACCCACGAGCAGTACTTC.